This TCR beta chain was recorded in a study of T-cell reconstitution after alpha-beta-depleted transplantation in children. The germline gives CDR1 SNHLY, CDR2 FYNNEI. J lost 11 bases, V lost 6 bases, and 5 bases had no gene match. The CDR3 extends over 11 amino acids. Molecular barcoding with unique molecular identifiers was used for the TCRbeta library. Each CDR3 protein is one row after TCRdb ran MiXCR on the PCR reads. This sample has about 350,000 distinct CDR3 sequences; 10% to 15% occur once, and the top ten carry approximately 4.3%. This TCR came from a human donor who donated a stem cell graft to a child with Fanconi anemia. The sample consisted of PBMCs, taken from the stem cell graft. The rearrangement links TRBV2 to TRBJ1-1, with 8 positions matching TRBD1. Here the CDR3 DNA reads TGTGCCAGCAGGGCGGGACAGGCCGCTTTCTTT. This encodes CASRAGQAAFF.